The clone carrying this T cell receptor (beta chain) was observed at least ten times. Its antigen remains unknown. The sample's time point: persistent/refractory GD, antithyroid drugs over 5 years with positive TRAb. PBMC-extracted RNA yielded the TCR library. This CDR3 comprises 12 residues. The ends were cut back, 4 bases at V and 5 bases at J, with 8 bases in the middle. Germline-derived CDR1 and CDR2 are SGHAT and FQNNGV. This specimen comes from a study of regulatory T cells in long-lasting Graves disease. Overall study findings and caveats: The analysis examined peripheral blood only and excluded thyroid tissue. Persistent patients had more shared public clonotypes (fewer than 3,000) than new patients (approximately 920).

Investigators prepared the TCR beta libraries by applying iRepertoire HTBI primers and Arm-PCR of CDR3 regions. TCRdb passed the multiplex PCR reads through MiXCR, listing each CDR3 protein once. The table includes some 370,000 distinct CDR3 sequences, 20% to 25% detected once. This chain uses TRBV11-2 with TRBJ2-5; D uncertain. This TCR was recovered from a female donor with Graves disease. The sample consisted of peripheral blood mononuclear cells (PBMCs), taken when the disease was refractory, from a patient treated with antithyroid drugs. CDR3 DNA sequence: TGTGCCAGCAGCTCGGTGGGGGAGACCCAGTACTTC. It specifies CASSSVGETQYF. Looking up the rest from reference TRBV11-2 and TRBJ2-5 gives the full variable domain: EAGVAQSPRYKIIEKRQSVAFWCNPISGHATLYWYQQILGQGPKLLIQFQNNGVVDDSQLPKDRFSAERLKGVDSTLKIQPAKLEDSAVYLCASSSVGETQYFGPGTRLLVL.